The 5 T cell receptor beta chains below all came from one sample that was sequenced in a study of OX40 agonist ivuxolimab in advanced cancers. Library prep was done by the immunoSEQ multiplex PCR assay. TCRdb holds this immuneACCESS table with in-frame rearrangements only. Some clones are missing; in checked studies, unresolved V genes explain under half, and the rest has no known cause. The table for this sample lists under 100,000 clones; roughly 84% of them were counted only once. The top ten clones comprise under 0.9% of the sample. Source: CD4+ or CD8+ T cells sorted from blood, taken in a trial of the OX40 agonist ivuxolimab. These receptors all stem from an adult with an advanced solid tumor such as melanoma, head and neck, liver or kidney cancer.

The rearrangement links TRBV21-1 to TRBJ1-5. TRBV21-1 is deemed a pseudogene. The CDR3 loop spans 16 amino acids. This CDR3 reads CASIKSGPGSNQPQHF. The DNA for the CDR3 is TGTGCCAGCATCAAGTCGGGGCCTGGGAGCAATCAGCCCCAGCATTTT.

This clone has a handful of counts. CDR3 sequence: CASSYGLRNTIYF. CDR3 coding DNA: TGTGCCAGCAGTTACGGGTTAAGAAACACCATATATTTT. The V call is TRBV6-5, the J call TRBJ1-3; D gene ambiguous. V shed 2 bases and J shed 5 bases, with 7 bases lying between them. The CDR3 loop spans 13 amino acids. Germline V gives CDR1 MNHEY, CDR2 SVGAGI.

The chain recombines TRBV4-2 with TRBJ2-2; 13 bases are shared with TRBD2. Trimming cost V 1 base and J 6 bases; bases outside gene matches: 5. CDR1 is LGHNA and CDR2 is YNFKEQ in the germline V gene. The CDR3 is 17 residues long. The CDR3 DNA follows: TGTGCCAGCAGCCAAGGGGCGACTAGCGGGAGGTCCGGGGAGCTGTTTTTT. Protein sequence: CASSQGATSGRSGELFF.

This clone was counted a single time. This sequence joins TRBV19 and TRBJ1-1; TRBD1 matches 9 bases. Germline CDR1 LNHDA, CDR2 SQIVND (reference sequence). V gave up 7 bases and J gave up 7 bases; unmatched junction bases: 10. The CDR3 has 14 amino acids. In DNA, the CDR3 is TGTGCCAGTAACCCCGGACAGGGGCTGGGTGAAGCTTTCTTT. Protein product: CASNPGQGLGEAFF.

This chain connects TRBV7-2 to TRBJ1-6; tentative D call: TRBD1 (6 bases). CDR1 is SGHTA, CDR2 FQGNSA, per germline. The CDR3 runs 13 residues. V lost 6 bases and J 6 bases, leaving 9 bases between the germline ends. This chain's CDR3 is CASSRTANSPLHF. DNA for the CDR3: TGTGCCAGCAGTCGGACAGCTAATTCACCCCTCCACTTT. The full variable domain, rest sourced from reference TRBV7-2 and TRBJ1-6, is GAGVSQSPSNKVTEKGKDVELRCDPISGHTALYWYRQSLGQGLEFLIYFQGNSAPDKSGLPSDRFSAERTGGSVSTLTIQRTQQEDSAVYLCASSRTANSPLHFGNGTRLTVT.